This T cell receptor beta chain was sequenced during a study of chemoradiotherapy in HPV16-positive cancers. Study overall: Candidate HPV-specific clones and shared TCR motifs came from two HPV16-positive patients. Study results and limitations: In HPV16-positive patients, HPV-responsive T-cell expansion tracked better recurrence-free survival. The functional HPV-specific definition rests on just a couple of HPV16-positive patients.

On this clone itself: The antigen remains unidentified.

V shed 8 bases and J shed 4 bases, with 14 bases lying between them. The CDR3 runs to 14 residues. CDR1 and CDR2 (germline): MDHEN, SYDVKM. The assay was immunoSEQ multiplex PCR, and TCRdb's table has in-frame clones only and misses some. Here the sample spans approximately 16,000 clones, roughly 88% being singletons. Repertoires were sampled repeatedly during chemoradiotherapy. The rearrangement uses TRBV28 and TRBJ1-4, with D unclear. The origin of this receptor is a human donor with HPV-associated anogenital cancer. This material consisted of blood, taken from a patient who underwent chemoradiotherapy. CDR3 loop: CASGPGVNNEKLFF. The CDR3 nucleotides are TGTGCCAGCGGCCCCGGGGTCAATAATGAAAAACTGTTTTTT.